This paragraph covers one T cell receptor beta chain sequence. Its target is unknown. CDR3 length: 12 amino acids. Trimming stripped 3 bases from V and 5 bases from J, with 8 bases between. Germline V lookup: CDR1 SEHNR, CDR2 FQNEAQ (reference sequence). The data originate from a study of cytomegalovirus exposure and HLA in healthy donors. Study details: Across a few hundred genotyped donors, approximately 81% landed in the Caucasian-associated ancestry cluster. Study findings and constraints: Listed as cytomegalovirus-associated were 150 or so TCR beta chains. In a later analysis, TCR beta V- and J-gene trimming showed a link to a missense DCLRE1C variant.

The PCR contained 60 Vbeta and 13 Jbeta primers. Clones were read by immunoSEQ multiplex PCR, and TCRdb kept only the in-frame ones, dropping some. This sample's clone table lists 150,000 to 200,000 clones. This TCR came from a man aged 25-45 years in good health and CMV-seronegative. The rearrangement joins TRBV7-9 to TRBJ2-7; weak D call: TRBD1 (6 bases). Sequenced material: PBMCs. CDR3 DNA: TGTGCCAGCAGCTTTACAGGGAACGAGCAGTACTTC. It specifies CASSFTGNEQYF.